This TCR beta chain was sequenced for a study of PD-1 blockade in classical Hodgkin lymphoma. CDR3 length: 15 residues. Germline assignment: CDR1 GTSNPN and CDR2 SVGIG (reference sequence). Trimming shortened V by 1 base and J by 1 base, and 11 bases separated the two germline ends. Regarding time point: cycle 4 day 1 (C4D1), after 5 to 7 weeks of nivolumab. Every patient had relapsed following autologous stem cell transplantation, and cohorts differed in brentuximab vedotin exposure. Repertoires were generated with immunoSEQ multiplex PCR, while TCRdb's copy carries only in-frame clones and drops some. The data show 75,000 to 100,000 clones, about 93% seen once.

The specimen comprised peripheral blood mononuclear cells (PBMCs), sampled before the fourth cycle of nivolumab. The receptor's source is a human donor with classical Hodgkin lymphoma. The V call is TRBV30, the J call TRBJ1-5, with unresolved D. The CDR3 sequence is CAWSGGGASNQPQHF. CDR3 bases: TGTGCCTGGAGTGGGGGAGGCGCAAGCAATCAGCCCCAGCATTTT.